This T cell receptor (beta chain) was recovered during a study of blood T cells in healthy people across ages. Study background: Template switching retrieved approximately one barcoded beta molecule for each two T cells. Findings and caveats of the study: Compared with aged donors, long-lived donors showed fewer expanded clones, suggesting selection. Older individuals had lower TCR beta diversity per million T cells (the decline was roughly linear).

This clonotype was found many times. Its antigen is not known. The authors ran a second PCR of roughly 7 to 11 cycles using a sample-barcoded 5' primer and a J-beta primer mix. TCRdb redid the calling of the 5' RACE reads with MiXCR, one entry per CDR3 protein. The table has hundreds of thousands of distinct CDR3 sequences, around 48% seen once; the top ten hold around a third. V lost 3 bases to trimming and J lost 0 bases, with 13 bases between them. Per germline, CDR1 SGHDT and CDR2 YYEEEE. The CDR3 has 17 residues. What was sequenced was blood. The receptor comes from a woman between 55 and 75 years old in good health. The chain has TRBV5-6 and TRBJ2-6; no definite D call. The CDR3 is CASSSVSLPSGANVLTF. CDR3 coding DNA: TGTGCCAGCAGCTCAGTCTCGCTTCCCTCTGGGGCCAACGTCCTGACTTTC.